This T cell receptor (beta chain) was sequenced in a study of cytomegalovirus exposure and HLA in healthy donors. Study summary: In a later analysis, it was reported that the approximately 110 validation repertoires had been produced on the same platform as the roughly 610 repertoires belonging to the first cohort. Study-wide results and limits: Testing in vitro showed a few CMV-associated chains specific for CMV antigens.

The trim removed 5 bases at V and 5 bases at J, leaving 3 bases unmatched. CDR1 is PRHDT, CDR2 FYEKMQ, per germline (reference sequence). The CDR3 totals 13 residues. Generated by immunoSEQ multiplex PCR, the TCRdb table keeps only in-frame clones and is missing some. The sample lists 38,000 or so clones, 90% to 95% occurring once. Of note for this clone: Its antigen is as yet unknown.

Sequenced sample: PBMCs. The TCR originated in a man younger than 35 in good health and CMV-seronegative. The J gene is TRBJ2-1, the V gene TRBV13; 7 bases match TRBD1. The CDR3 bases are TGTGCCAGCAGCCCAACAGGGGACAATGAGCAGTTCTTC. Encoded protein: CASSPTGDNEQFF.